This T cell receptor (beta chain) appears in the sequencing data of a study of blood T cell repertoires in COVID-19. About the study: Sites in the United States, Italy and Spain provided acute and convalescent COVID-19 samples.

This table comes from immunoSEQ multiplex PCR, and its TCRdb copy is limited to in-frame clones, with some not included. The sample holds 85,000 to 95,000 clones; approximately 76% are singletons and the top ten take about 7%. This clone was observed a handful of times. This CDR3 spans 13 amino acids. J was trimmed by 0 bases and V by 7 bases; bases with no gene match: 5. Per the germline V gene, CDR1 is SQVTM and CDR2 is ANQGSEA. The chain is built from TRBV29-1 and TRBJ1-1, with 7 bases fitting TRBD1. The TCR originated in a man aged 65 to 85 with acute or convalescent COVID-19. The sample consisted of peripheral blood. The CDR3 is CSGGQTMNTEAFF. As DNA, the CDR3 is TGCAGCGGGGGACAGACCATGAACACTGAAGCTTTCTTT.